This entry lists 10 T cell receptor beta chains sequenced from one sample in a study of T cell responses to AZD1222 COVID-19 vaccine. The protocol was immunoSEQ multiplex PCR, while the TCRdb copy is restricted to in-frame clones and leaves out a portion. The repertoire holds about 73,000 clones, with approximately 88% as singletons. The source was peripheral blood, collected on day 0 of AZD1222 vaccination. The receptor source for this set is an adult in good health.

V gene TRBV11-3 combines with J gene TRBJ2-3; TRBD2 aligns across 9 bases. V trimming: 5 bases; J trimming: 9 bases; junction bases outside the gene matches: 15. This CDR3 comprises 16 residues. From germline, CDR1 is SGHNT and CDR2 YENEEA. As DNA, the CDR3 is TGTGCCAGCAGCGTCACGTCGGGACTAGCCTCTGAGACGCAGTATTTT. Translated: CASSVTSGLASETQYF.

The chain couples TRBV10-3 to TRBJ1-1, with D unresolved. The germline CDR1 and CDR2 sequences are ENHRY and SYGVKD. The germline V and J ends were trimmed by 0 bases and 1 base, with 9 bases remaining between them. The CDR3 contains 15 residues. Here the CDR3 reads CAISESRLSNTEAFF. CDR3 in DNA: TGTGCCATCAGTGAGTCGCGACTTTCGAACACTGAAGCTTTCTTT.

This rearrangement joins TRBV7-9 to TRBJ1-1; 11 positions agree with TRBD1. The germline gives CDR1 SEHNR, CDR2 FQNEAQ (reference sequence). The CDR3 runs to 18 residues. Losses at the gene ends were 0 bases for V and 4 bases for J; bases not matched to a gene: 10. CDR3 nucleotide sequence: TGTGCCAGCAGCTTAGCGGACAGGGGGCGACGCGCAGGCACTGAAGCTTTCTTT. Translation: CASSLADRGRRAGTEAFF.

The rearrangement joins TRBV28 to TRBJ2-1; 14 bases are a match to TRBD2. Trimming removed 5 bases from V and 0 bases from J; junction bases left unmatched: 3. From germline, CDR1 is MDHEN and CDR2 SYDVKM. This CDR3 region has 17 residues. The DNA for the CDR3 is TGTGCCAGCAGTCGGACTAGCGGGGGGACCTCCTACAATGAGCAGTTCTTC. This encodes CASSRTSGGTSYNEQFF.

The rearrangement joins TRBV6-9 to TRBJ2-7; D could derive from TRBD1 or TRBD2 (5 bases each). Trimming removed 5 bases from V and 3 bases from J, with 17 bases in between. Germline V CDR1 and CDR2: MNHGY, SVAAGI. The CDR3 runs to 15 residues. CDR3 amino acids: CASSPLVGRHYEQYF. In DNA, the CDR3 is TGTGCCAGCAGTCCATTGGTGGGACGGCACTACGAGCAGTACTTC.

The rearrangement joins TRBV5-1 to TRBJ2-3; 11 bases are shared with TRBD2. V lost 0 bases to trimming and J lost 6 bases; unmatched junction nucleotides: 6. Germline assignment: CDR1 SGHRS and CDR2 YFSETQ. The CDR3 has 16 residues. The CDR3 nucleotides read TGCGCCAGCAGCTTGGTGGGTAGCGGGGGGGCGGATACGCAGTATTTT. It translates to CASSLVGSGGADTQYF.

This chain connects TRBV2 to TRBJ1-6; TRBD1 matches at 7 bases. This CDR3 comprises 15 residues. Germline CDR1 and CDR2: SNHLY and FYNNEI. V dropped 4 bases and J dropped 9; count of bases not matched to a gene: 9. CDR3 residues: CASSGRNRGSSPLHF. Here the CDR3 DNA reads TGTGCCAGCAGTGGCCGGAACAGGGGAAGTTCACCCCTCCACTTT. The full variable domain, rest sourced from reference TRBV2 and TRBJ1-6, is EPEVTQTPSHQVTQMGQEVILRCVPISNHLYFYWYRQILGQKVEFLVSFYNNEISEKSEIFDDQFSVERPDGSNFTLKIRSTKLEDSAMYFCASSGRNRGSSPLHFGNGTRLTVT.

This chain links TRBV9 with TRBJ2-5; D is possibly TRBD2 (6 bases). The CDR3 extends over 14 amino acids. Trimming stripped 4 bases from V and 4 bases from J, with 14 bases between. The germline gives CDR1 SGDLS, CDR2 YYNGEE. Here the CDR3 DNA reads TGTGCCAGCAGCCCATCGGGAGAACGAGAGACCCAGTACTTC. Translating it yields CASSPSGERETQYF.

This clone was found once. The chain links TRBV28 to TRBJ2-1; 9 nucleotides line up with TRBD1. The V gene's germline CDR1 is MDHEN and CDR2 SYDVKM. The CDR3 contains 15 residues. Trimming removed 6 bases from V and 9 bases from J; junction bases left unmatched: 12. The CDR3 nucleotides read TGTGCCAGCAGGGCAGACGGGACAGGGTCCCGTGAGCAGTTCTTC. Translated, it gives CASRADGTGSREQFF.

This clone was observed a few times. The chain combines TRBV19 with TRBJ1-6; D is undetermined. This CDR3 contains 15 residues. The germline V and J ends were trimmed by 8 bases and 4 bases, with 15 bases remaining between them. In germline, CDR1 is LNHDA, CDR2 SQIVND (reference sequence). The CDR3 here is CASQKSQPYNSPLHF. CDR3 DNA: TGTGCCAGTCAGAAATCACAGCCATATAATTCACCCCTCCACTTT.